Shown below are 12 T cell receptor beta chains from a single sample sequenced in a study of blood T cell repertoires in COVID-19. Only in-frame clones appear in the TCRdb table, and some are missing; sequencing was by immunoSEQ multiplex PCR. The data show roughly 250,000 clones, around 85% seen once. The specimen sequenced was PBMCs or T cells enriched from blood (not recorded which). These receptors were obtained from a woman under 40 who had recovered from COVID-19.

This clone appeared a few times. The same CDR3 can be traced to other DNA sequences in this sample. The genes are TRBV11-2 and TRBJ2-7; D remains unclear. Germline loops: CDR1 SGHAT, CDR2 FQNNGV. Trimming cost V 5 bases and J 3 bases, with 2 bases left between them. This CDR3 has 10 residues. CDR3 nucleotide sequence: TGTGCCAGCAGCCTCTACGAGCAGTACTTC. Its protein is CASSLYEQYF.

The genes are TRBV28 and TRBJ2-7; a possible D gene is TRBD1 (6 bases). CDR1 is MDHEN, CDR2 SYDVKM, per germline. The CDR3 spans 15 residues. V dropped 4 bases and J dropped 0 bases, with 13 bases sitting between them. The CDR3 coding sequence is TGTGCCAGCAGTTATGGACAGTTCAGCTCCTACGAGCAGTACTTC. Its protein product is CASSYGQFSSYEQYF.

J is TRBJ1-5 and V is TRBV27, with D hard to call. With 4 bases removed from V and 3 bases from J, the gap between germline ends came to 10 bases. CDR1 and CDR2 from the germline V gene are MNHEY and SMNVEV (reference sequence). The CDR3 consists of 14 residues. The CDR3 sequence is CASSYGVDNQPQHF. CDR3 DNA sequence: TGTGCCAGCAGTTACGGGGTAGACAATCAGCCCCAGCATTTT.

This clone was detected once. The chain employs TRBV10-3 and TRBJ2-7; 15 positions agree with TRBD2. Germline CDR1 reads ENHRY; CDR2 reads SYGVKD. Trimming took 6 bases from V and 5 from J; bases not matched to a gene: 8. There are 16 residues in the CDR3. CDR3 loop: CAISRTSGRGKDEQYF. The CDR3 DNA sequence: TGTGCCATCAGCCGGACTAGCGGGAGGGGGAAGGACGAGCAGTACTTC.

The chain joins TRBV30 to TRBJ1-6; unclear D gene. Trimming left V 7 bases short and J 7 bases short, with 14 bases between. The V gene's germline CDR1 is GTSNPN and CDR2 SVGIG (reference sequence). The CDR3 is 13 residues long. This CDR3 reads CAYSTESNSPLHF. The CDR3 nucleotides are TGTGCCTATTCAACAGAATCGAATTCACCCCTCCACTTT.

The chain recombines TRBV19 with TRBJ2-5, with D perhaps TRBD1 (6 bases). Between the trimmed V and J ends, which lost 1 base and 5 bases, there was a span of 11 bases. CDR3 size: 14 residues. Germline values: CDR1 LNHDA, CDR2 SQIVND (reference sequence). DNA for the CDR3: TGTGCCAGTAGTATAGCAGGGACACAGGAGACCCAGTACTTC. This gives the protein CASSIAGTQETQYF.

The CDR3 coding sequence is TGTGCCATCGCCCCAGGAGGGACAGATACGCAGTATTTT. This encodes CAIAPGGTDTQYF. The chain uses TRBV10-3 and TRBJ2-3; weak D call: TRBD2 (6 bases). V dropped 8 bases and J dropped 3 bases, with 12 bases sitting between them. This CDR3 is built from 13 residues. The V gene's germline CDR1 is ENHRY and CDR2 SYGVKD.

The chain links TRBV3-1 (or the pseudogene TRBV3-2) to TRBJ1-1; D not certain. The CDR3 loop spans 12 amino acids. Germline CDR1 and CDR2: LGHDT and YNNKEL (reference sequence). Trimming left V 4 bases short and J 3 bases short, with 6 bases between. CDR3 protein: CASSLRDTEAFF. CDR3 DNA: TGTGCCAGCAGCCTACGGGACACTGAAGCTTTCTTT.

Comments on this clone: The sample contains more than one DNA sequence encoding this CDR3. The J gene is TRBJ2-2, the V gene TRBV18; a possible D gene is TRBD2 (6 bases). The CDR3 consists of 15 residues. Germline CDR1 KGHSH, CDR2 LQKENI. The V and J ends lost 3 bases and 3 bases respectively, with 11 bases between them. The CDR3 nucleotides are TGTGCCAGCTCACCTAACCGCGGGGACACCGGGGAGCTGTTTTTT. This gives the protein CASSPNRGDTGELFF.

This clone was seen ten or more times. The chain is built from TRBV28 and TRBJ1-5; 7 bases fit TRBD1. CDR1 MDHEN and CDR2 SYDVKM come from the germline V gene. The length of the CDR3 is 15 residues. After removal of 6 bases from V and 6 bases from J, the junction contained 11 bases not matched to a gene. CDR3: CASRPNLGGGQPQHF. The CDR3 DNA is TGTGCCAGCAGGCCCAACCTAGGGGGCGGTCAGCCCCAGCATTTT. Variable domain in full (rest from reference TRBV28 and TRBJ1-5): DVKVTQSSRYLVKRTGEKVFLECVQDMDHENMFWYRQDPGLGLRLIYFSYDVKMKEKGDIPEGYSVSREKKERFSLILESASTNQTSMYLCASRPNLGGGQPQHFGDGTRLSIL.

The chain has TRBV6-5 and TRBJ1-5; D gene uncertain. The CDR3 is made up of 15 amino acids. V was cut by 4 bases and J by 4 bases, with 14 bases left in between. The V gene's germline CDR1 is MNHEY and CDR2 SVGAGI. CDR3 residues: CASSSRVGRNQPQHF. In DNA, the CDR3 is TGTGCCAGCAGTTCAAGGGTCGGGAGGAATCAGCCCCAGCATTTT.

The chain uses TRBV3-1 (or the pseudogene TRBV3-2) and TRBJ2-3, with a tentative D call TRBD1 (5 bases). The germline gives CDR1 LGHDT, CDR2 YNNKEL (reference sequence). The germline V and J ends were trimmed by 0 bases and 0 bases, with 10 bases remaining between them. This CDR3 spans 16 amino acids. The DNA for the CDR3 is TGTGCCAGCAGCCAAGATCGCAGGGTCAGCACAGATACGCAGTATTTT. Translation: CASSQDRRVSTDTQYF.